This paragraph covers one T cell receptor (beta chain) sequence. The clone's antigen remains unknown. No qualities accompany the bases; no much larger clone lies one base away. Participants in the prospective study were enrolled through a virtual design, were aged about 18 to 90 years, and lived in roughly 26 United States geographic areas. In the prospective study, cohorts were assigned on the basis of participant-reported clinical history obtained from a screening survey and a study questionnaire. In the prospective study, whole blood, serum and a nasopharyngeal or oropharyngeal swab were collected from each participant by mobile phlebotomists. Participants in the prospective study had the option to provide additional blood draws and questionnaires over an approximately 2-month period. Before DNA extraction, prospective study blood samples were shipped either frozen or at room temperature. CDR1 LNHDA and CDR2 SQIVND were looked up in the germline V gene (reference sequence). The CDR3 covers 14 residues, taking in both the cysteine and the phenylalanine. Solely the CDR3 DNA is kept, with 42 bases framed from the first base. The V end gives up 4 bases and the J end 5 bases, leaving 2 bases in the junction not matched to a gene.

The data derive from a study of blood T cell repertoires in COVID-19 (dated by TCRdb to 2020 to 2022). About the full investigation: ImmuneRACE Cohort 3 recovered participants were defined by two consecutive negative NP/OP PCR tests, healthcare professional clearance, or symptom resolution. Samples covering the acute and convalescent phases of COVID-19 were provided by collaborators in the United States, Italy and Spain. The prospective study material was composed of cDNA or gDNA derived from T cells, B-cell-depleted T cells, or PBMCs. The dataset comprised deeply sampled blood TCRbeta repertoires from subjects exposed to, actively infected with, or recovered from COVID-19. The repertoires were released in a freely available public database meant as a resource for research on the immune response to SARS-CoV-2. Samples came from the ongoing ImmuneRACE study (first 160 participants) plus 1,254 subjects from 6 global collaborators. Sample metadata almost always included a de-identified subject ID, COVID-19 status, age in years and sex. Where available, HLA class I and class II types were obtained from metadata supplied by the sample provider rather than from assay-based typing. Overall study results and their limits: The amount of clinical and demographic metadata varied by source and participant and was provided uncurated.

TCRbeta CDR3 regions were amplified from genomic DNA using the immunoSEQ Assay, a bias-controlled multiplex PCR. The original pipeline was this. Nucleated cell counts per sample were estimated from amplification of reference gene primers within the assay. To quantify the absolute abundance of each unique TCRbeta CDR3 rearrangement, sequence reads were collapsed and filtered. For each sample, productive Simpson clonality was calculated as the square root of Simpson's diversity index across productive rearrangements. Entries here come from immuneACCESS through TCRdb and include only in-frame sequences with V and J called. Some clones fail to appear in such tables; in the studies checked, an unresolved V gene covers under half of the shortfall, and the cause of the remainder is unknown. V and J calls and clone size are as listed in that table; D and trimming were resolved from the DNA. The sample data list about 210,000 clones, and approximately 86% of these were observed just once. The top ten constitute around 25% of the sample.

Material: PBMCs or T cells enriched from blood (not recorded which). The sequence links TRBV19 to TRBJ2-2, with 9 central nucleotides matching TRBD1. This receptor was identified in a middle-aged woman in a cohort exposed to, infected with or recovered from COVID-19 (not recorded which). The DNA sequence reads TGTGCCAGTAGTAGGACAGGGGAAACCGGGGAGCTGTTTTTT. Its protein reads: CASSRTGETGELFF. Where the CDR3 stops, the reference TRBV19 and TRBJ2-2 genes take over; the full variable domain is DGGITQSPKYLFRKEGQNVTLSCEQNLNHDAMYWYRQDPGQGLRLIYYSQIVNDFQKGDIAEGYSVSREKKESFPLTVTSAQKNPTAFYLCASSRTGETGELFFGEGSRLTVL.